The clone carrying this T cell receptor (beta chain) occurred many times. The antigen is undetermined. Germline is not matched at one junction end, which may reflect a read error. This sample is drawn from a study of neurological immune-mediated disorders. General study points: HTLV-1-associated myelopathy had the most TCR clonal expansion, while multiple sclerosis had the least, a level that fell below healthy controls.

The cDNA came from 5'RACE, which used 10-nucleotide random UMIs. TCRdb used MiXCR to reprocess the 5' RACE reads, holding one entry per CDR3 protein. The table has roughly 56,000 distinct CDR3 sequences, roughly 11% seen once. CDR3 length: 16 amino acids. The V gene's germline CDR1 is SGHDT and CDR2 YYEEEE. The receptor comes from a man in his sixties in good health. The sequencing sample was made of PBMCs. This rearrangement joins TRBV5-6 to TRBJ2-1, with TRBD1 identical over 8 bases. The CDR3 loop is CASSLGPGTGYNEQFF. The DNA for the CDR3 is TGTGCCAGCAGTTTGGGCCCCGGGACAGGCTACAATGAGCAGTTCTTC.